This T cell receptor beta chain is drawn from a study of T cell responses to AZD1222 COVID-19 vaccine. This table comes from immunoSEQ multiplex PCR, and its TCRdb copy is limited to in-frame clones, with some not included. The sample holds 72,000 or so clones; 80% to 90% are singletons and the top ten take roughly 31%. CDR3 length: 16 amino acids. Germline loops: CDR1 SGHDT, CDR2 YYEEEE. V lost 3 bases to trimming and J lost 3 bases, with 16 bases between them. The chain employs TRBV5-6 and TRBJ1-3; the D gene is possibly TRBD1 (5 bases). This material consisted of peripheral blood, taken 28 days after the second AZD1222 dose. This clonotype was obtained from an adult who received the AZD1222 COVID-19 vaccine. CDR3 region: CASSSYVGTVGNTIYF. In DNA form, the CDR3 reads TGTGCCAGCAGCTCCTATGTGGGGACGGTTGGAAACACCATATATTTT. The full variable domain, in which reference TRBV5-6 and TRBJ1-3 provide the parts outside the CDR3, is DAGVTQSPTHLIKTRGQQVTLRCSPKSGHDTVSWYQQALGQGPQFIFQYYEEEERQRGNFPDRFSGHQFPNYSSELNVNALLLGDSALYLCASSSYVGTVGNTIYFGEGSWLTVV.